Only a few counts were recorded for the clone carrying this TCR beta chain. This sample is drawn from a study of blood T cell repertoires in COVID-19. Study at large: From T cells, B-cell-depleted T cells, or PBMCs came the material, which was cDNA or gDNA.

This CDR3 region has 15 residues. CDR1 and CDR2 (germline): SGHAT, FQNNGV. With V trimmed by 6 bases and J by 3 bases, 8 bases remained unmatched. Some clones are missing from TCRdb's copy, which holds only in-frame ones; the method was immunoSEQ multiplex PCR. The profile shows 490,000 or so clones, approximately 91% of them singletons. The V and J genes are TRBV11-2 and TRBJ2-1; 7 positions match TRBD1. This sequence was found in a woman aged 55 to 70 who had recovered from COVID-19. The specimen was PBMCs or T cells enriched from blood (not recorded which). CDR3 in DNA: TGTGCCAGCAGATCTATCGACAGGGTCTACAATGAGCAGTTCTTC. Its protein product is CASRSIDRVYNEQFF.